A selection of T cell receptor beta chains follows, all from one sample in a study of blood T cell repertoires in COVID-19. Assay used: immunoSEQ multiplex PCR; TCRdb lists only in-frame clones, some missing. The sample has 200,000 to 250,000 clones, around 90% seen once. Sequenced input: peripheral blood. These receptors came from a woman aged 18-35 years who had recovered from COVID-19. CDR3s include the opening cysteine and the closing phenylalanine or tryptophan. The D gene is left open where the match is weak.

v_gene: TRBV9; j_gene: TRBJ2-7; d_gene: .; CDR3aa: CASSVGAGYSYEQYF; CDR3nt: TGTGCCAGCAGCGTAGGGGCAGGGTACTCCTACGAGCAGTACTTC
v_gene: TRBV5-6; j_gene: TRBJ2-3; d_gene: .; CDR3aa: CASSLYSGLTDTQYF; CDR3nt: TGTGCCAGCAGCTTGTATTCTGGGCTCACAGATACGCAGTATTTT
v_gene: TRBV20-1; j_gene: TRBJ1-2; d_gene: TRBD1; CDR3aa: CSASFGQGFGYTF; CDR3nt: TGCAGTGCTAGTTTTGGACAGGGGTTTGGCTACACCTTC
v_gene: TRBV7-6; j_gene: TRBJ2-6; d_gene: TRBD1; CDR3aa: CASSTGQGPFSGANVLTF; CDR3nt: TGTGCCAGCAGCACCGGACAGGGGCCCTTCTCTGGGGCCAACGTCCTGACTTTC
v_gene: TRBV28; j_gene: TRBJ1-1; d_gene: TRBD1; CDR3aa: CASSDRAGTEAFF; CDR3nt: TGTGCCAGCAGCGACAGGGCGGGCACTGAAGCTTTCTTT
v_gene: TRBV6-1; j_gene: TRBJ1-2; d_gene: TRBD1; CDR3aa: CASSEAAGTGGYYGYTF; CDR3nt: TGTGCCAGCAGTGAAGCGGCCGGGACAGGGGGTTACTATGGCTACACCTTC
v_gene: TRBV11-2; j_gene: TRBJ1-2; d_gene: TRBD1; CDR3aa: CASTKFLTGEDYGYTF; CDR3nt: TGTGCCAGCACCAAATTCCTGACAGGGGAGGACTATGGCTACACCTTC
v_gene: TRBV9; j_gene: TRBJ1-6; d_gene: .; CDR3aa: CASSVGGQKYNSPLHF; CDR3nt: TGTGCCAGCAGCGTAGGAGGACAGAAATATAATTCACCCCTCCACTTT
v_gene: TRBV7-9; j_gene: TRBJ2-7; d_gene: .; CDR3aa: CASSPPRIVEQYF; CDR3nt: TGTGCCAGCAGCCCTCCTAGAATTGTCGAGCAGTACTTC
v_gene: TRBV27; j_gene: TRBJ2-1; d_gene: TRBD2; CDR3aa: CASSLVALAGVSNEQFF; CDR3nt: TGTGCCAGCAGTTTAGTGGCCCTAGCGGGAGTATCAAATGAGCAGTTCTTC
v_gene: TRBV10-3; j_gene: TRBJ2-7; d_gene: TRBD2; CDR3aa: CAINEGLADPYEQYF; CDR3nt: TGTGCCATCAATGAGGGACTAGCGGACCCCTACGAGCAGTACTTC
v_gene: TRBV6-6; j_gene: TRBJ1-5; d_gene: TRBD1; CDR3aa: CASSGTDYSNQPQHF; CDR3nt: TGTGCCAGCAGTGGGACAGACTATAGCAATCAGCCCCAGCATTTT
v_gene: TRBV7-9; j_gene: TRBJ1-6; d_gene: .; CDR3aa: CASRQGNSPLHF; CDR3nt: TGTGCCAGCAGGCAGGGGAATTCACCCCTCCACTTT